Below are 7 T cell receptor beta chains sequenced from a single sample in a study of CD8 T cells in ankylosing spondylitis (dated 2017 in TCRdb). Library creation used 5' RACE. Sequencing was performed on an Illumina HiSeq 2500. In TCRdb, the public reads were trimmed at Q25 with fastp and aligned with MiXCR, with productive beta chains retained. A single entry per CDR3 protein holds the most common genes and DNA from its merged rows. The sample table shows a few hundred thousand distinct CDR3 sequences, and 20% to 30% are seen once. Of the sample, over 0.55% falls within the top ten clones. Sequencing input: blood, either unsorted or a sorted T cell fraction (not recorded which). The origin of the receptors is a male donor with ankylosing spondylitis or in good health (not recorded which).

The chain joins TRBV6-2 or TRBV6-3 to TRBJ2-5, with D possibly being TRBD2 (6 bases). There are 13 residues in the CDR3. V lost 1 base and J 10 bases, leaving 13 bases between the germline ends. The germline V gene encodes CDR1 MNHEY and CDR2 SVGEGT. The CDR3 DNA follows: TGTGCCAGCAGTTACTACGACGGGGGAGGCCAGTACTTC. The encoded protein is CASSYYDGGGQYF.

This clonotype was seen a few times. This chain connects TRBV20-1 to TRBJ1-1, with D possibly TRBD1 on 6 matching bases. The germline V and J ends were trimmed by 5 bases and 0 bases, with 13 bases remaining between them. The CDR3 runs 14 residues. The V gene's germline CDR1 is DFQATT and CDR2 SNEGSKA (reference sequence). The CDR3 sequence is CSARGGSVNTEAFF. The CDR3 bases are TGCAGTGCTCGAGGGGGTTCGGTGAACACTGAAGCTTTCTTT.

The V call is TRBV2, the J call TRBJ2-7; D gene ambiguous. The CDR3 consists of 11 residues. Germline loops: CDR1 SNHLY, CDR2 FYNNEI. The germline V and J ends were trimmed by 2 bases and 7 bases, with 6 bases remaining between them. CDR3 nucleotide sequence: TGTGCCAGCAGTGAAAGGTGGGAGCAGTACTTC. Its protein is CASSERWEQYF.

This clonotype was found many times. This chain joins TRBV28 and TRBJ2-6; 8 nucleotides match TRBD1. Germline V CDR1 and CDR2: MDHEN, SYDVKM. The V segment lost 4 bases and the J segment 1 base; nucleotides outside the gene matches: 3. This CDR3 is built from 16 residues. CDR3 amino acids: CASSSRQGSGANVLTF. The CDR3 nucleotides read TGTGCCAGCAGTTCCAGACAGGGGTCTGGGGCCAACGTCCTGACTTTC.

The gene calls are TRBV20-1 and TRBJ1-6, with no clear D. Germline values: CDR1 DFQATT, CDR2 SNEGSKA (reference sequence). The ends were cut back, 3 bases at V and 7 bases at J, with 7 bases in the middle. The CDR3 totals 12 residues. CDR3 nucleotides: TGCAGTGCTAGCAGTCCCAATTCACCCCTCCACTTT. The encoded protein is CSASSPNSPLHF.

This clonotype has a handful of counts. This rearrangement joins TRBV10-3 to TRBJ2-7; tentatively, D is TRBD1 (6 bases). The germline gives CDR1 ENHRY, CDR2 SYGVKD. The CDR3 is 12 residues long. The V and J ends lost 10 bases and 2 bases respectively, with 12 bases between them. The CDR3 nucleotides are TGTGCCAGCAGACAGGCGACCTACGAGCAGTACTTC. As protein: CASRQATYEQYF.

This clonotype has a count of ten or more. V gene TRBV20-1 combines with J gene TRBJ2-5, with TRBD1 matching over 8 bases. Germline V gene lookup returns CDR1 DFQATT and CDR2 SNEGSKA (reference sequence). The CDR3 loop spans 13 amino acids. The V segment lost 5 bases and the J segment 3 bases; nucleotides outside the gene matches: 5. The CDR3 protein is CSAVLTGEETQYF. The CDR3 DNA reads TGCAGTGCTGTACTGACAGGGGAAGAGACCCAGTACTTC.